These 20 T cell receptor beta chains were all obtained from the same sample, sequenced in a study of long-term antiretroviral therapy in people with HIV. Version v3.0 of the immunoSEQ assay was performed at survey level. TCRdb's table, derived via immunoSEQ multiplex PCR, lists solely in-frame clones and lacks some. The sample lists around 17,000 clones, roughly 91% occurring once. Sequencing was performed on unsorted PBMCs, taken 6.9 years after starting antiretroviral therapy. Source of these receptors: a man aged 50-59 years with HIV.

The rearrangement joins TRBV30 to TRBJ1-3, with a weak D call TRBD1 (6 bases). V was clipped by 2 bases and J by 1 base, with 18 bases between them. Germline assignment: CDR1 GTSNPN and CDR2 SVGIG (reference sequence). The CDR3 has 17 amino acids. The CDR3 loop is CAWSWAQGLSSGNTIYF. In DNA form, the CDR3 reads TGTGCCTGGAGTTGGGCTCAGGGGCTTTCTTCTGGAAACACCATATATTTT.

V and J are TRBV7-8 and TRBJ2-7, with a possible D match to TRBD1 (7 bases). The CDR3 runs to 15 residues. V was pared by 1 base and J by 7 bases, with 17 bases between. Germline V gene data show CDR1 as SGHVS and CDR2 as FQNEAQ. This CDR3 is CASSLVAGGRGEQYF. For the CDR3, the DNA is TGTGCCAGCAGCTTAGTGGCAGGGGGGAGAGGGGAGCAGTACTTC.

This sequence joins TRBV27 and TRBJ2-1; 9 bases align to TRBD2. This CDR3 is built from 15 residues. Trimming at V came to 5 bases and at J to 0 bases, leaving 2 bases not matched to a gene. Germline CDR1 is MNHEY and CDR2 is SMNVEV (reference sequence). The CDR3 is CASSLTSGSYNEQFF. The CDR3 DNA reads as TGTGCCAGCAGTCTGACTAGCGGCTCCTACAATGAGCAGTTCTTC.

V usage is TRBV6-1 and J usage is TRBJ1-5, with TRBD1 as a possible D gene (5 bases). Trimming shortened V by 2 bases and J by 7 bases, and 21 bases separated the two germline ends. The CDR3 runs to 17 residues. Germline CDR1 and CDR2: MNHNS and SASEGT. The CDR3 DNA follows: TGTGCCAGCAGTGAAAGTAAGGACACAACTTACGGGCAGCCCCAGCATTTT. Amino acid sequence: CASSESKDTTYGQPQHF.

This chain links TRBV7-3 with TRBJ2-7, with 9 bases aligning to TRBD1. Trimming took 5 bases from V and 7 from J; bases not matched to a gene: 6. CDR1 and CDR2 from the germline V gene are SGHTA and FQGTGA. The CDR3 contains 13 residues. CDR3 DNA sequence: TGTGCCAGCAGCCGGGACAGGGTGGGGGAGCAGTACTTC. This translates into CASSRDRVGEQYF. Filled out from reference TRBV7-3 and TRBJ2-7, the complete variable domain reads GAGVSQTPSNKVTEKGKYVELRCDPISGHTALYWYRQSLGQGPEFLIYFQGTGAADDSGLPNDRFFAVRPEGSVSTLKIQRTERGDSAVYLCASSRDRVGEQYFGPGTRLTVT.

The chain links TRBV5-4 to TRBJ1-2; a weak D match, TRBD1 (5 bases). Germline V gene sequence: CDR1 SGHNT, CDR2 YYREEE (reference sequence). The CDR3 is 14 residues long. With 4 bases removed from V and 10 bases from J, the gap between germline ends came to 20 bases. As DNA, the CDR3 is TGTGCCAGCAGCCAAGTGGAGGGACTTAGAGACTACACCTTC. Its protein product is CASSQVEGLRDYTF.

CDR3 protein: CSVPAGLAGGPGTGELFF. DNA of the CDR3: TGCAGCGTGCCCGCTGGACTAGCGGGAGGGCCGGGCACCGGGGAGCTGTTTTTT. The genes are TRBV29-1 and TRBJ2-2, with 15 nucleotides matching TRBD2. Germline V gene sequence: CDR1 SQVTM, CDR2 ANQGSEA. The CDR3 consists of 18 residues. V lost 6 bases, J lost 4 bases, and 12 bases stayed unmatched.

V is TRBV9 and J is TRBJ2-5; D unresolved. Trimming took off 0 bases at V and 5 bases at J, with 14 bases between the two ends. Germline V gene data show CDR1 as SGDLS and CDR2 as YYNGEE. The CDR3 runs 15 residues. CDR3 in amino acids: CASSVATGLGETQYF. The DNA for the CDR3 is TGTGCCAGCAGCGTAGCTACCGGGTTGGGGGAGACCCAGTACTTC.

The rearrangement joins TRBV10-3 to TRBJ2-7, with D maybe TRBD2 (6 bases). CDR1 is ENHRY and CDR2 is SYGVKD in the germline V gene. This CDR3 contains 16 residues. Trimming left V 0 bases short and J 7 bases short, with 19 bases between. The CDR3 DNA reads as TGTGCCATCAGTGAGTCGAGGCGGCTCACTCGGGGGGAGCAGTACTTC. This sequence encodes CAISESRRLTRGEQYF.

The chain is built from TRBV19 and TRBJ2-7, with D hard to call. Germline CDR1 LNHDA, CDR2 SQIVND (reference sequence). CDR3 length equals 12 residues. V was shortened by 5 bases and J by 0 bases, with 5 bases between the two germline ends. CDR3 nucleotide sequence: TGTGCCAGTAGTTCGAACTCCTACGAGCAGTACTTC. Amino acids: CASSSNSYEQYF.

The chain has TRBV15 and TRBJ2-7; no reliable D call. The germline V and J ends were trimmed by 3 bases and 0 bases, with 12 bases remaining between them. Germline values: CDR1 LNHNV, CDR2 YYDKDF (reference sequence). CDR3 length: 15 residues. This chain's CDR3 is CATSSEPDTSYEQYF. The CDR3 DNA reads as TGTGCCACCAGCAGCGAGCCAGATACCTCCTACGAGCAGTACTTC.

In DNA, the CDR3 is TGTGCCAGCGGGAACAGGGGGTACACTGAAGCTTTCTTT. Its protein product is CASGNRGYTEAFF. The rearrangement joins TRBV6-1 to TRBJ1-1, with 8 bases fitting TRBD1. The CDR3 has 13 amino acids. The V segment lost 8 bases and the J segment 3 bases; nucleotides outside the gene matches: 5. From germline, CDR1 is MNHNS and CDR2 SASEGT.

CDR3 DNA: TGTGCCAGCCTGGGGACCGGTAATGAAAAACTGTTTTTT. It specifies CASLGTGNEKLFF. The gene calls are TRBV2 and TRBJ1-4, with a tentative D call TRBD1 (5 bases). CDR1 is SNHLY and CDR2 is FYNNEI in the germline V gene. The V gene lost 8 bases and the J gene lost 4 bases, with 11 bases spanning the gap. This CDR3 comprises 13 residues.

This rearrangement joins TRBV7-6 to TRBJ2-7; no reliable D call. Germline loops: CDR1 SGHVS, CDR2 FNYEAQ. V lost 5 bases to trimming and J lost 3 bases, with 17 bases between them. The CDR3 is 15 residues long. CDR3 sequence (DNA): TGTGCCAGCAGCCTACAACGGACGGCAATCTACGAGCAGTACTTC. Residues: CASSLQRTAIYEQYF.

The chain recombines TRBV28 with TRBJ2-7, with 7 bases that match TRBD1. Per germline, CDR1 MDHEN and CDR2 SYDVKM. Trimming removed 0 bases from V and 0 bases from J; junction bases left unmatched: 2. This CDR3 spans 15 amino acids. The CDR3 reads CASSLWGQPSYEQYF. Here the CDR3 DNA reads TGTGCCAGCAGTTTATGGGGACAGCCCTCCTACGAGCAGTACTTC.

This sequence joins TRBV7-2 and TRBJ1-1, with TRBD1 as a possible D gene (5 bases). Trimming cost V 5 bases and J 5 bases, with 18 bases left between them. The CDR3 sequence is 15 residues long. CDR1 is SGHTA and CDR2 is FQGNSA in the germline V gene. Written as DNA, the CDR3 is TGTGCCAGCAGCGTTCAAGGTCTAACAGGTACTGAAGCTTTCTTT. Its translation: CASSVQGLTGTEAFF.

This clone was seen a single time. The rearrangement links TRBV18 to TRBJ2-7, with D hard to call. CDR3 length: 14 amino acids. Per the germline V gene, CDR1 is KGHSH and CDR2 is LQKENI. V was trimmed by 0 bases and J by 1 base, leaving 7 bases between them. The CDR3 reads CASSPPLRSYEQYF. In DNA, the CDR3 is TGTGCCAGCTCACCACCGCTCAGATCCTACGAGCAGTACTTC.

The chain links TRBV7-8 to TRBJ2-7; 7 nucleotides match TRBD1. In germline, CDR1 is SGHVS, CDR2 FQNEAQ. The J segment lost 5 bases and the V segment lost 4 bases, leaving 17 bases of the junction unmatched. This CDR3 has 17 residues. The CDR3 bases are TGTGCCAGCAGCTCCCAAGCTGCTAACAGGGGTGGAGACGAGCAGTACTTC. This codes for CASSSQAANRGGDEQYF. The full variable domain, its missing parts supplied by reference TRBV7-8 and TRBJ2-7, is GAGVSQSPRYKVAKRGQDVALRCDPISGHVSLFWYQQALGQGPEFLTYFQNEAQLDKSGLPSDRFFAERPEGSVSTLKIQRTQQEDSAVYLCASSSQAANRGGDEQYFGPGTRLTVT.

This chain links TRBV20-1 with TRBJ1-5; no clear D gene. The CDR3 extends over 10 amino acids. Trimming stripped 5 bases from V and 8 bases from J, with 7 bases between. CDR1 is DFQATT, CDR2 SNEGSKA, per germline (reference sequence). This CDR3 reads CSASDEPQHF. The CDR3 DNA sequence: TGCAGTGCTTCGGACGAGCCCCAGCATTTT.

The rearrangement joins TRBV6-6 to TRBJ2-5, with 11 bases matching TRBD2. The end of the DNA is better explained by TRBJ2-7, so the J call may be wrong. The germline V gene encodes CDR1 MNHNY and CDR2 SVGAGI (reference sequence). CDR3 length: 15 residues. CDR3 sequence (DNA): TGTGCCAGCAGGAGCGGGACTAGCGGTGCCTACGAGCAGTACTTC. Its translation is CASRSGTSGAYEQYF.